A selection of T cell receptor beta chains follows, all from one sample in a study of CD8+ T cells in alopecia areata. This table comes from immunoSEQ multiplex PCR, and its TCRdb copy is limited to in-frame clones, with some not included. The data hold 140,000 or so clones, with more than 55% observed a single time. Material: CD8+ T cells sorted from blood. These receptor sequences come from a human donor in good health. Both conserved end residues are part of each CDR3. The order of the fields is V gene, clone size, J gene, D gene, CDR3 DNA, CDR3 protein. D genes are given only for firm matches. A row's size may be missing; if present it is once, few, many or a size class.

v_call: TRBV27
clone_size: few
j_call: TRBJ2-1
d_call: TRBD2
cdr3_nt: TGTGCCAGCTCCTCGGCGGGAGAGTACAATGAGCAGTTCTTC
cdr3_aa: CASSSAGEYNEQFF

v_call: TRBV15
clone_size: NA
j_call: TRBJ2-2
d_call: NA
cdr3_nt: TGTGCCACCAGCAGACCTAGCAGCAACACCGGGGAGCTGTTTTTT
cdr3_aa: CATSRPSSNTGELFF

v_call: TRBV11-2
clone_size: NA
j_call: TRBJ1-2
d_call: TRBD1
cdr3_nt: TGTGCCAGCAGCATAACGGACAGGACGGATTGGAATGGCTACACCTTC
cdr3_aa: CASSITDRTDWNGYTF

v_call: TRBV29-1
clone_size: NA
j_call: TRBJ2-7
d_call: TRBD1
cdr3_nt: TGCAGCGTTGCGGATGGACAGGGGGCCTACGAGCAGTACTTC
cdr3_aa: CSVADGQGAYEQYF

v_call: TRBV10-2
clone_size: once
j_call: TRBJ2-1
d_call: TRBD2
cdr3_nt: TGCGCCAGCTCGACTAGCGGTATCACCAATGAGCAGTTCTTC
cdr3_aa: CASSTSGITNEQFF

v_call: TRBV28
clone_size: NA
j_call: TRBJ1-1
d_call: TRBD1
cdr3_nt: TGTGCCAGCAGTTTAAGGGGGCTTGAAGCTTTCTTT
cdr3_aa: CASSLRGLEAFF

v_call: TRBV7-9
clone_size: NA
j_call: TRBJ1-1
d_call: NA
cdr3_nt: TGTGCCAGCAGCTGGCCGGGACCTGAAGCTTTCTTT
cdr3_aa: CASSWPGPEAFF

v_call: TRBV7-9
clone_size: NA
j_call: TRBJ2-3
d_call: NA
cdr3_nt: TGTGCCAGCAGCTCCCGGGACTTTCCACAAGATACGCAGTATTTT
cdr3_aa: CASSSRDFPQDTQYF

v_call: TRBV2
clone_size: few
j_call: TRBJ2-1
d_call: NA
cdr3_nt: TGTGCCAGCAGTGTTGGGAGATCCTACAATGAGCAGTTCTTC
cdr3_aa: CASSVGRSYNEQFF

v_call: TRBV9
clone_size: NA
j_call: TRBJ2-3
d_call: TRBD2
cdr3_nt: TGTGCCAGCAGCGGTCGACTAGCAGACGATACGCAGTATTTT
cdr3_aa: CASSGRLADDTQYF

v_call: TRBV2
clone_size: NA
j_call: TRBJ2-2
d_call: TRBD1
cdr3_nt: TGTGCCAGCAGTGAAGCGAAAGGGACAGTTCCCGGGGAGCTGTTTTTT
cdr3_aa: CASSEAKGTVPGELFF

v_call: TRBV6-1
clone_size: NA
j_call: TRBJ2-3
d_call: TRBD2
cdr3_nt: TGTGCCAGCAGTGAACGATTAGCGGGAGATACGCAGTATTTT
cdr3_aa: CASSERLAGDTQYF

v_call: TRBV2
clone_size: NA
j_call: TRBJ2-3
d_call: NA
cdr3_nt: TGTGCCAGCAAGGCTTCACAGCGAGATACGCAGTATTTT
cdr3_aa: CASKASQRDTQYF

v_call: TRBV27
clone_size: NA
j_call: TRBJ2-3
d_call: TRBD2
cdr3_nt: TGTGCCAGCAGACAAGCGGGAGGGGCAGATACGCAGTATTTT
cdr3_aa: CASRQAGGADTQYF

v_call: TRBV4-2
clone_size: few
j_call: TRBJ2-1
d_call: TRBD2
cdr3_nt: TGTGCCAGCAGCCCGGGACTAGCGGGAGACACATACAATGAGCAGTTCTTC
cdr3_aa: CASSPGLAGDTYNEQFF

v_call: TRBV7-9
clone_size: NA
j_call: TRBJ1-4
d_call: NA
cdr3_nt: TGTGCCAGCTCAACGGGTAGGGCTGAAAAACTGTTTTTT
cdr3_aa: CASSTGRAEKLFF

v_call: TRBV4-1
clone_size: few
j_call: TRBJ1-1
d_call: TRBD1
cdr3_nt: TGCGCCAGCAGCCGGGGACAGGGCATTGATGAAGCTTTCTTT
cdr3_aa: CASSRGQGIDEAFF

v_call: TRBV15
clone_size: NA
j_call: TRBJ2-1
d_call: NA
cdr3_nt: TGTGCCACCAGCACTAGCCGGAGCTCCTACAATGAGCAGTTCTTC
cdr3_aa: CATSTSRSSYNEQFF

v_call: TRBV13
clone_size: NA
j_call: TRBJ2-5
d_call: NA
cdr3_nt: TGTGCCAGCAGCTTAGAGGTTCAGGAAGGAGGGGAGACCCAGTACTTC
cdr3_aa: CASSLEVQEGGETQYF

v_call: TRBV5-1
clone_size: many
j_call: TRBJ2-7
d_call: NA
cdr3_nt: TGCGCCAGCAGCTTGCTCCCAGGGAGGTACGAGCAGTACTTC
cdr3_aa: CASSLLPGRYEQYF

v_call: TRBV7-9
clone_size: once
j_call: TRBJ2-5
d_call: NA
cdr3_nt: TGTGCCAGCAGCCAGGGGACCAAACCGGCCCAAGAGACCCAGTACTTC
cdr3_aa: CASSQGTKPAQETQYF

v_call: TRBV14
clone_size: NA
j_call: TRBJ2-5
d_call: NA
cdr3_nt: TGTGCCAGCAGCCCCAGACTGGAACCTCAAGAGACCCAGTACTTC
cdr3_aa: CASSPRLEPQETQYF

v_call: TRBV29-1
clone_size: NA
j_call: TRBJ2-7
d_call: TRBD2
cdr3_nt: TGCAGCGTCTTTAGCGGGAGGACCTACGAGCAGTACTTC
cdr3_aa: CSVFSGRTYEQYF

v_call: TRBV7-8
clone_size: few
j_call: TRBJ2-3
d_call: NA
cdr3_nt: TGTGCCAGCAGCATCATCACAGATACGCAGTATTTT
cdr3_aa: CASSIITDTQYF

v_call: TRBV7-7
clone_size: NA
j_call: TRBJ2-1
d_call: TRBD2
cdr3_nt: TGTGCTAGCAGCTCCTCGACTAGCGGGAGGTCGTTCTTC
cdr3_aa: CASSSSTSGRSFF

v_call: TRBV9
clone_size: once
j_call: TRBJ1-2
d_call: NA
cdr3_nt: TGTGCCAGCAGCGTAGGGGACCCCAATGGCTACACCTTC
cdr3_aa: CASSVGDPNGYTF

v_call: TRBV12-5
clone_size: NA
j_call: TRBJ1-2
d_call: NA
cdr3_nt: TGTGCTAGTGGTTTGGTACCCCAGGAAGTGGACTATGGCTACACCTTC
cdr3_aa: CASGLVPQEVDYGYTF

v_call: TRBV29-1
clone_size: NA
j_call: TRBJ2-2
d_call: NA
cdr3_nt: TGCAGCGTTGTGGGGCTACAGGGAACCGGGGAGCTGTTTTTT
cdr3_aa: CSVVGLQGTGELFF

v_call: TRBV7-9
clone_size: NA
j_call: TRBJ2-1
d_call: TRBD2
cdr3_nt: TGTGCCAGCAGCTTAGGGGCTAGCGGCATTTACAATGAGCAGTTCTTC
cdr3_aa: CASSLGASGIYNEQFF

v_call: TRBV29-1
clone_size: NA
j_call: TRBJ2-2
d_call: NA
cdr3_nt: TGCAGCGTTGATTTTGAGGGGGCCGGGGAGCTGTTTTTT
cdr3_aa: CSVDFEGAGELFF

v_call: TRBV7-9
clone_size: NA
j_call: TRBJ2-3
d_call: TRBD2
cdr3_nt: TGTGCCAGCAGCTTAGACTACCGGACTAGCGGGAGGATCGGGCGGGCGCAGTATTTT
cdr3_aa: CASSLDYRTSGRIGRAQYF

v_call: TRBV7-3
clone_size: few
j_call: TRBJ2-2
d_call: NA
cdr3_nt: TGTGCCAGCAGCCCCGTACGTGCGTACGCGAACACCGGGGAGCTGTTTTTT
cdr3_aa: CASSPVRAYANTGELFF

v_call: TRBV9
clone_size: NA
j_call: TRBJ2-3
d_call: NA
cdr3_nt: TGTGCCAGCAGCCCAGTTGCCCGCACAGATACGCAGTATTTT
cdr3_aa: CASSPVARTDTQYF

v_call: TRBV27
clone_size: NA
j_call: TRBJ2-7
d_call: TRBD2
cdr3_nt: TGTGCCAGCAGCTCACTAGCGGGAGTGAGCGAGCAGTACTTC
cdr3_aa: CASSSLAGVSEQYF

v_call: TRBV29-1
clone_size: NA
j_call: TRBJ1-2
d_call: NA
cdr3_nt: TGCAGCGCACGCACAGGGTCTGGATATGGCTACACCTTC
cdr3_aa: CSARTGSGYGYTF

v_call: TRBV13
clone_size: NA
j_call: TRBJ2-5
d_call: NA
cdr3_nt: TGTGCCAGCAGCCTCCAATGGACCTTCCAAGAGACCCAGTACTTC
cdr3_aa: CASSLQWTFQETQYF

v_call: TRBV5-6
clone_size: NA
j_call: TRBJ2-5
d_call: TRBD2
cdr3_nt: TGTGCCAGCAGCTTGCTTAGCGGGGTCATGGAGACCCAGTACTTC
cdr3_aa: CASSLLSGVMETQYF

v_call: TRBV7-2
clone_size: NA
j_call: TRBJ1-2
d_call: NA
cdr3_nt: TGTGCCAGCAGCTTGACGACAGCCTACCTCTATGGCTACACCTTC
cdr3_aa: CASSLTTAYLYGYTF

v_call: TRBV29-1
clone_size: NA
j_call: TRBJ2-7
d_call: NA
cdr3_nt: TGCAGCGTTGAATCAGGGAGCTCCTACGAGCAGTACTTC
cdr3_aa: CSVESGSSYEQYF

v_call: TRBV29-1
clone_size: NA
j_call: TRBJ2-7
d_call: NA
cdr3_nt: TGCAGCGTTGAAGGGGGTAGCGGGACAGGATCCTACGAGCAGTACTTC
cdr3_aa: CSVEGGSGTGSYEQYF

v_call: TRBV29-1
clone_size: few
j_call: TRBJ2-2
d_call: NA
cdr3_nt: TGCAGCGTTGAAGGGACCGGGGAGCTGTTTTTT
cdr3_aa: CSVEGTGELFF

v_call: TRBV19
clone_size: few
j_call: TRBJ2-2
d_call: TRBD2
cdr3_nt: TGTGCCAGTAGGGACGTCCTAGCGGGAGGAGCCGGGGAGCTGTTTTTT
cdr3_aa: CASRDVLAGGAGELFF

v_call: TRBV7-8
clone_size: few
j_call: TRBJ2-1
d_call: NA
cdr3_nt: TGTGCCAGCACCCTGTGGGGGCCATATAGTGAGCAGTTCTTC
cdr3_aa: CASTLWGPYSEQFF

v_call: TRBV28
clone_size: few
j_call: TRBJ2-7
d_call: TRBD2
cdr3_nt: TGTGCCAGCAGTTTTGGGTCTAGCGGGGGAACCTACGAGCAGTACTTC
cdr3_aa: CASSFGSSGGTYEQYF

v_call: TRBV25-1
clone_size: NA
j_call: TRBJ2-1
d_call: NA
cdr3_nt: TGTGCCAGCAGTGATGAAAATGAGCAGTTCTTC
cdr3_aa: CASSDENEQFF

v_call: TRBV7-2
clone_size: NA
j_call: TRBJ2-5
d_call: TRBD1
cdr3_nt: TGTGCCAGCAGCTTCACCGGGACAGGCCTGGGGACCCAGTACTTC
cdr3_aa: CASSFTGTGLGTQYF

v_call: TRBV27
clone_size: NA
j_call: TRBJ2-7
d_call: NA
cdr3_nt: TGTGCCAGCAGTTTTCGGGCAGGCCAAGAGCAGTACTTC
cdr3_aa: CASSFRAGQEQYF

v_call: TRBV20-1
clone_size: few
j_call: TRBJ2-1
d_call: TRBD1
cdr3_nt: TGCAGTGTTTTATTCGGGACAGGGCAGTTCTTC
cdr3_aa: CSVLFGTGQFF

v_call: TRBV9
clone_size: once
j_call: TRBJ2-1
d_call: TRBD2
cdr3_nt: TGTGCCAGCAGCGTATCGCTAGCGGGAAATGAGCAGTTCTTC
cdr3_aa: CASSVSLAGNEQFF

v_call: TRBV7-9
clone_size: NA
j_call: TRBJ1-2
d_call: TRBD1
cdr3_nt: TGTGCCAGCAGCCCGGACAGGGACGATGGCTACACCTTC
cdr3_aa: CASSPDRDDGYTF

v_call: TRBV2
clone_size: NA
j_call: TRBJ2-7
d_call: TRBD2
cdr3_nt: TGTGCCAGCAGTCTTCAGCGGGAGGGCCCATTCAGCCACGAGCAGTACTTC
cdr3_aa: CASSLQREGPFSHEQYF

v_call: TRBV4-1
clone_size: NA
j_call: TRBJ1-2
d_call: TRBD1
cdr3_nt: TGCGCCAGCAGCCAAGATTGGGACAGGGGTTACACCTTC
cdr3_aa: CASSQDWDRGYTF

v_call: TRBV5-4
clone_size: NA
j_call: TRBJ2-1
d_call: TRBD2
cdr3_nt: TGTGCCAGTGCTAGCGGCTACAATGAGCAGTTCTTC
cdr3_aa: CASASGYNEQFF